In its sample, the clone carrying this T cell receptor (beta chain) was seen a few times. This record belongs to a study of blood T cell repertoires in COVID-19. Cohort assignment relied on participant-reported clinical history. Original data processing: Quantification of nucleated cells was approximated via reference gene primer amplification. Only in-frame clones appear in the TCRdb table, and some are missing; sequencing was by immunoSEQ multiplex PCR. The V and J calls and clone size were taken over from that table, and D and trimming were inferred from the DNA. Among about 270,000 clones, around nine tenths were seen once, and the ten largest hold roughly 1.8%. Sequenced sample: PBMCs or T cells enriched from blood (not recorded which). This TCR was recovered from a woman aged 55-69 years who had recovered from COVID-19.

The CDR3 spells CASRGQGLGTEAFF. The CDR3 bases are TGCGCCAGCAGGGGACAGGGATTGGGCACTGAAGCTTTCTTT. This chain joins TRBV10-2 and TRBJ1-1, with TRBD1 identical over 9 bases. The CDR3 length is 14 residues. Germline CDR1 and CDR2: WSHSY and SAAADI. J gave up 4 bases and V 6 bases, and 6 bases lay outside the gene matches.